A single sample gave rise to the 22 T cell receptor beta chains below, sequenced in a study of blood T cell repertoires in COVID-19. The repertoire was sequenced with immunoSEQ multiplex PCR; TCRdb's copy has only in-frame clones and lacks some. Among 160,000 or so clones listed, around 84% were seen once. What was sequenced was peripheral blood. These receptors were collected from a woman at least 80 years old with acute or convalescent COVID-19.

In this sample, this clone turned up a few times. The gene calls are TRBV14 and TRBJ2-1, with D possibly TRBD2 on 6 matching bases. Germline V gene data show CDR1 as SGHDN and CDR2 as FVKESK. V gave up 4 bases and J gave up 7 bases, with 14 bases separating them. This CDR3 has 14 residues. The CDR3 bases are TGTGCCAGCAGCCCGCCCGGGGGATATAATGAGCAGTTCTTC. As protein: CASSPPGGYNEQFF.

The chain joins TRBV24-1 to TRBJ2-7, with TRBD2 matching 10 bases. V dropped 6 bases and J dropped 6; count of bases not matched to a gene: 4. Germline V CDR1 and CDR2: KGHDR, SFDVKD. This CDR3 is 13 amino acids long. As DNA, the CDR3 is TGTGCCACCAGTCTGTTAGCGGGAGGCGAGCAGTACTTC. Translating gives CATSLLAGGEQYF.

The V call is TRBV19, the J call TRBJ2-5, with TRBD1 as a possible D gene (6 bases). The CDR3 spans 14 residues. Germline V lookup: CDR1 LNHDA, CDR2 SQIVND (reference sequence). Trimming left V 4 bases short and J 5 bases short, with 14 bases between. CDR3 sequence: CASSKTGSDETQYF. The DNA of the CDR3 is TGTGCCAGTAGTAAGACAGGTAGTGATGAGACCCAGTACTTC.

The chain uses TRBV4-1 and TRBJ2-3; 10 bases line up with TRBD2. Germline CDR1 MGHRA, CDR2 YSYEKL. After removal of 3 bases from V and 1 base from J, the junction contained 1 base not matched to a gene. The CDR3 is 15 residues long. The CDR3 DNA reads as TGCGCCAGCAGCCATGGGACTAGCGGCACAGATACGCAGTATTTT. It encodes CASSHGTSGTDTQYF.

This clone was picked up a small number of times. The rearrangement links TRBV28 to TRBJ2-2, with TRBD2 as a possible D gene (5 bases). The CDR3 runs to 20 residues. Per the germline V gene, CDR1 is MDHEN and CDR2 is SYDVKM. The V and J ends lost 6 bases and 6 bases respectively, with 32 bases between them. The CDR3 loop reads CASSFRRTGRAISGPGELFF. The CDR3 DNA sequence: TGTGCCAGCAGCTTCCGTCGGACTGGGCGGGCGATCTCGGGCCCCGGGGAGCTGTTTTTT.

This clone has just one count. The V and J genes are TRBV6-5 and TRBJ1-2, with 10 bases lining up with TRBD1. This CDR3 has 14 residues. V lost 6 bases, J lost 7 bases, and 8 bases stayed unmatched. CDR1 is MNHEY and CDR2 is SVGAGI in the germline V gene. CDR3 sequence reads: CASSAGTGVRGYTF. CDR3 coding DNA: TGTGCCAGCAGCGCCGGGACAGGGGTTCGTGGCTACACCTTC.

CDR3: CAISESTSGRAYNEQFF. The CDR3 DNA sequence: TGTGCCATCAGTGAGTCGACTAGCGGGAGGGCATACAATGAGCAGTTCTTC. J is TRBJ2-1 and V is TRBV10-3; TRBD2 matches at 14 bases. The ends lost 0 bases at V and 4 bases at J; junction bases unmatched: 2. This CDR3 region has 17 residues. Germline assignment: CDR1 ENHRY and CDR2 SYGVKD.

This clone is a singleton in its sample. This CDR3 is CATTDEASYEQYF. As DNA, the CDR3 is TGTGCCACCACGGATGAGGCCTCCTACGAGCAGTACTTC. This chain links TRBV10-3 with TRBJ2-7; D gene uncertain. Germline V gene lookup returns CDR1 ENHRY and CDR2 SYGVKD. The V end was cut by 10 bases, the J end by 0 bases, with 13 bases between. The CDR3 sequence is 13 residues long.

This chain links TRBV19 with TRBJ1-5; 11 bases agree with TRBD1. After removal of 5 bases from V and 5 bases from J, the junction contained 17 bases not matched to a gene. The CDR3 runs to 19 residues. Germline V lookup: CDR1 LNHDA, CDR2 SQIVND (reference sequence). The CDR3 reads CASSFPDRGQVLRDQPQHF. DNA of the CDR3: TGTGCCAGTAGTTTCCCGGACAGGGGGCAAGTTCTGAGGGATCAGCCCCAGCATTTT.

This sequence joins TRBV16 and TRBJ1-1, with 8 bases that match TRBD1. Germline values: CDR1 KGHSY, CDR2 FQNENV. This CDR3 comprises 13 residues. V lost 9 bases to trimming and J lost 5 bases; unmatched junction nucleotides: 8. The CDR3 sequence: CASNRGLGTEAFF. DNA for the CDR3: TGTGCCAGTAACAGGGGGTTGGGAACTGAAGCTTTCTTT.

The CDR3 loop reads CASSPDRGFSYEQYF. Here the CDR3 DNA reads TGCGCCAGCAGCCCCGACAGGGGCTTCTCCTACGAGCAGTACTTC. This chain uses TRBV5-1 with TRBJ2-7; 8 bases match TRBD1. Germline CDR1 reads SGHRS; CDR2 reads YFSETQ. The CDR3 sequence is 15 residues long. V gave up 4 bases and J gave up 0 bases; unmatched junction bases: 6.

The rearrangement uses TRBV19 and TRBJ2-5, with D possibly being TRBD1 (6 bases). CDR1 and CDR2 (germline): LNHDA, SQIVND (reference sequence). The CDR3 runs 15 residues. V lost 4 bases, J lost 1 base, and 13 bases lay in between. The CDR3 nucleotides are TGTGCCAGTAGTACTGGGGGCGGAGGCCAAGAGACCCAGTACTTC. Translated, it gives CASSTGGGGQETQYF. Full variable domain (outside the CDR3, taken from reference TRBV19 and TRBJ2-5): DGGITQSPKYLFRKEGQNVTLSCEQNLNHDAMYWYRQDPGQGLRLIYYSQIVNDFQKGDIAEGYSVSREKKESFPLTVTSAQKNPTAFYLCASSTGGGGQETQYFGPGTRLLVL.

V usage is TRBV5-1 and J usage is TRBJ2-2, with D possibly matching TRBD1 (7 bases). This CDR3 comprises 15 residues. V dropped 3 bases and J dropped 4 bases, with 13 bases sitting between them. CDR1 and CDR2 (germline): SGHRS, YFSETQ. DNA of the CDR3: TGCGCCAGCAGCTCCGACCAGGGGGGCACCGGGGAGCTGTTTTTT. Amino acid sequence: CASSSDQGGTGELFF.

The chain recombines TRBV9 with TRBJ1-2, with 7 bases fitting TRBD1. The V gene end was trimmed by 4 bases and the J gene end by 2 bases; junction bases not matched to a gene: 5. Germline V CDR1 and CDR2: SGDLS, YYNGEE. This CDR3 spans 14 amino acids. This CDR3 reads CASSPRQGNYGYTF. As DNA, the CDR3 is TGTGCCAGCAGCCCGCGACAGGGAAACTATGGCTACACCTTC.

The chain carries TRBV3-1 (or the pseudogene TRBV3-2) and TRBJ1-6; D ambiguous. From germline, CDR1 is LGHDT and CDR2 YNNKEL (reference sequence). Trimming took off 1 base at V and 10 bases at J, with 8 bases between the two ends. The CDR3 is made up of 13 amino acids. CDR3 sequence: CASSQGEGSPLHF. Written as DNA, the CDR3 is TGTGCCAGCAGCCAAGGGGAGGGATCACCCCTCCACTTT.

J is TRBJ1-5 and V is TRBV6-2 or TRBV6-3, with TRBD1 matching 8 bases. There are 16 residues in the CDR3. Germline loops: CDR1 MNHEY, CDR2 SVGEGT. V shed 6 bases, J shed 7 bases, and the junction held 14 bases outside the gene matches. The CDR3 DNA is TGTGCCAGCAGCCCGCTTCCGGGACAGGTGAGGCAGCCCCAGCATTTT. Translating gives CASSPLPGQVRQPQHF.

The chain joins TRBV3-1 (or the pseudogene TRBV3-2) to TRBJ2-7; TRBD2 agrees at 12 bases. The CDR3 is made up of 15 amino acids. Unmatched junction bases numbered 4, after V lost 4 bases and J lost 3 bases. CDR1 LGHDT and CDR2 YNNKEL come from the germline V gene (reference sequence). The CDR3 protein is CASSRPGLAGYEQYF. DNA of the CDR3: TGTGCCAGCAGCCGACCGGGACTAGCGGGCTACGAGCAGTACTTC.

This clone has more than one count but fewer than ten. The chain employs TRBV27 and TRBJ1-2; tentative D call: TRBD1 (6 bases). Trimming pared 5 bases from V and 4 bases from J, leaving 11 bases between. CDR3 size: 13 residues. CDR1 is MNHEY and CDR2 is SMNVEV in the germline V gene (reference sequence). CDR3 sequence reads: CASSPGVGYGYTF. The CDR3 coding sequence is TGTGCCAGCAGTCCAGGGGTAGGCTATGGCTACACCTTC.

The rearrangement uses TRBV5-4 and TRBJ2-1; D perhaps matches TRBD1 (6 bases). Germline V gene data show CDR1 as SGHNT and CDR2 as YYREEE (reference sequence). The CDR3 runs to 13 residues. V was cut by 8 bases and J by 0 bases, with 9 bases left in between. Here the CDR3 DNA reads TGTGCCAGTACAGGGCCCTCCTACAATGAGCAGTTCTTC. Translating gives CASTGPSYNEQFF.

For the CDR3, the DNA is TGCGCCAGCAGCTTATATGGGGACAGATTGAACACTGAAGCTTTCTTT. Translating it yields CASSLYGDRLNTEAFF. The V gene is TRBV5-1, the J gene TRBJ1-1; 7 nucleotides agree with TRBD1. The junction had 7 bases not matched to a gene; V was cut back by 2 bases and J by 0 bases. Germline V gene data show CDR1 as SGHRS and CDR2 as YFSETQ. The CDR3 contains 16 residues.

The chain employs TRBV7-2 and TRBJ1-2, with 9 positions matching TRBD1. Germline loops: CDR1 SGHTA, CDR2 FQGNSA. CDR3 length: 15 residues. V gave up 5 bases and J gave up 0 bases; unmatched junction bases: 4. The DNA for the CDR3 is TGTGCCAGCAGCACCCGGACAGGGGCTAACTATGGCTACACCTTC. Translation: CASSTRTGANYGYTF.

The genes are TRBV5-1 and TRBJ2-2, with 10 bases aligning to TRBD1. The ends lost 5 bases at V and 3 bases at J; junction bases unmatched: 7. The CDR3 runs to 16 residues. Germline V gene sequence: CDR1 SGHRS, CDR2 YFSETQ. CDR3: CASREGTGVDTGELFF. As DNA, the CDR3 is TGCGCCAGCAGGGAAGGGACAGGGGTGGACACCGGGGAGCTGTTTTTT.